Listed below are T cell receptor beta chains from one sample, sequenced in a study of blood T cell repertoires in COVID-19. TCRdb's table, derived via immunoSEQ multiplex PCR, lists solely in-frame clones and lacks some. Altogether roughly 270,000 clones are present, roughly 85% being singletons, with the ten largest covering roughly 5%. Sample: peripheral blood. The receptors stem from a man aged 50-59 years with active or convalescent COVID-19. Both conserved end residues are part of each CDR3. A D gene is named only where the DNA matches it firmly. Clone size is not always given. Where it is, it says once, few, many or a class for expanded clones.

d_gene: -
abundance: -
v_gene: TRBV3-1/TRBV3-2
j_gene: TRBJ1-5
CDR3aa: CASSPQLGSNQPQHF
CDR3nt: TGTGCCAGCAGCCCCCAACTTGGTAGCAATCAGCCCCAGCATTTT

d_gene: TRBD2
abundance: -
v_gene: TRBV6-5
j_gene: TRBJ2-7
CDR3aa: CAARRAGGGAGEQYF
CDR3nt: TGTGCTGCGCGCAGGGCGGGAGGCGGGGCTGGGGAGCAGTACTTC

d_gene: -
abundance: -
v_gene: TRBV10-3
j_gene: TRBJ1-1
CDR3aa: CAISGVTEAFF
CDR3nt: TGTGCCATCAGTGGGGTGACAGAAGCTTTCTTT

d_gene: TRBD1
abundance: -
v_gene: TRBV30
j_gene: TRBJ2-3
CDR3aa: CAWGGQGLTDTQYF
CDR3nt: TGTGCCTGGGGGGGACAGGGACTCACAGATACGCAGTATTTT

d_gene: -
abundance: -
v_gene: TRBV3-1/TRBV3-2
j_gene: TRBJ2-1
CDR3aa: CASSQEGGQYNEQFF
CDR3nt: TGTGCCAGCAGCCAAGAGGGGGGGCAATACAATGAGCAGTTCTTC

d_gene: TRBD1
abundance: -
v_gene: TRBV7-2
j_gene: TRBJ1-3
CDR3aa: CASSLGLTGARGNTIYF
CDR3nt: TGTGCCAGCAGCTTAGGTTTAACAGGGGCGCGAGGAAACACCATATATTTT

d_gene: -
abundance: -
v_gene: TRBV2
j_gene: TRBJ2-5
CDR3aa: CASSAGSVVGETQYF
CDR3nt: TGTGCCAGCAGTGCGGGGAGTGTGGTGGGAGAGACCCAGTACTTC

d_gene: -
abundance: -
v_gene: TRBV2
j_gene: TRBJ1-1
CDR3aa: CASSGGGNTEAFF
CDR3nt: TGTGCCAGCAGTGGGGGGGGGAACACTGAAGCTTTCTTT

d_gene: TRBD2
abundance: once
v_gene: TRBV6-2/TRBV6-3
j_gene: TRBJ2-7
CDR3aa: CASSYPRDYATYEQYF
CDR3nt: TGTGCCAGCAGTTACCCACGGGACTACGCGACCTACGAGCAGTACTTC

d_gene: -
abundance: -
v_gene: TRBV10-3
j_gene: TRBJ2-1
CDR3aa: CAISESAIVDEQFF
CDR3nt: TGTGCCATCAGTGAGTCTGCAATAGTGGATGAGCAGTTCTTC

d_gene: -
abundance: few
v_gene: TRBV7-8
j_gene: TRBJ1-2
CDR3aa: CASSLDGNYGYTF
CDR3nt: TGTGCCAGCAGCTTAGACGGGAACTATGGCTACACCTTC

d_gene: TRBD1
abundance: once
v_gene: TRBV29-1
j_gene: TRBJ2-1
CDR3aa: CSVTLDRAWNEQFF
CDR3nt: TGCAGCGTTACCCTGGACAGGGCATGGAATGAGCAGTTCTTC

d_gene: -
abundance: -
v_gene: TRBV7-9
j_gene: TRBJ1-4
CDR3aa: CASSQARDSNEKLFF
CDR3nt: TGTGCCAGCAGCCAAGCACGCGACTCTAATGAAAAACTGTTTTTT

d_gene: -
abundance: -
v_gene: TRBV2
j_gene: TRBJ1-1
CDR3aa: CASKVTGLTPGTEAFF
CDR3nt: TGTGCCAGCAAAGTAACAGGTTTAACTCCGGGCACTGAAGCTTTCTTT

d_gene: TRBD1
abundance: once
v_gene: TRBV5-1
j_gene: TRBJ1-6
CDR3aa: CASSPDRGYNSPLHF
CDR3nt: TGCGCCAGCAGCCCGGACAGGGGCTATAATTCACCCCTCCACTTT

d_gene: -
abundance: -
v_gene: TRBV11-2
j_gene: TRBJ2-3
CDR3aa: CASSFETGTQYF
CDR3nt: TGTGCCAGCAGCTTTGAGACGGGTACGCAGTATTTT

d_gene: -
abundance: -
v_gene: TRBV25-1
j_gene: TRBJ1-5
CDR3aa: CARNTGDSNQPQHF
CDR3nt: TGTGCCAGAAATACGGGAGATAGCAATCAGCCCCAGCATTTT

d_gene: TRBD2
abundance: -
v_gene: TRBV7-9
j_gene: TRBJ2-7
CDR3aa: CASSDDWTSGNTYEQYF
CDR3nt: TGTGCCAGCAGCGACGACTGGACTAGCGGGAACACCTACGAGCAGTACTTC

d_gene: -
abundance: -
v_gene: TRBV6-5
j_gene: TRBJ1-1
CDR3aa: CASSYGGMNTEAFF
CDR3nt: TGTGCCAGCAGTTACGGGGGGATGAACACTGAAGCTTTCTTT

d_gene: -
abundance: -
v_gene: TRBV9
j_gene: TRBJ1-5
CDR3aa: CASSVDGGRDQPQHF
CDR3nt: TGTGCCAGCAGCGTAGATGGAGGGCGGGATCAGCCCCAGCATTTT

d_gene: TRBD1
abundance: -
v_gene: TRBV29-1
j_gene: TRBJ2-1
CDR3aa: CSVTGTGPYNEQFF
CDR3nt: TGCAGCGTGACCGGGACAGGCCCCTACAATGAGCAGTTCTTC

d_gene: TRBD2
abundance: -
v_gene: TRBV27
j_gene: TRBJ2-1
CDR3aa: CASSFGRDSYNEQFF
CDR3nt: TGTGCCAGCAGTTTCGGGAGGGACTCCTACAATGAGCAGTTCTTC

d_gene: -
abundance: -
v_gene: TRBV30
j_gene: TRBJ1-2
CDR3aa: CAWSYISLPNYGYTF
CDR3nt: TGTGCCTGGAGTTACATTAGCCTCCCTAACTATGGCTACACCTTC

d_gene: -
abundance: -
v_gene: TRBV6-5
j_gene: TRBJ1-5
CDR3aa: CASNHRDYQPQHF
CDR3nt: TGTGCCAGCAATCACAGGGATTATCAGCCCCAGCATTTT

d_gene: -
abundance: -
v_gene: TRBV12-3/TRBV12-4
j_gene: TRBJ1-1
CDR3aa: CASSLALNTEAFF
CDR3nt: TGTGCCAGCAGTTTAGCGCTAAACACTGAAGCTTTCTTT

d_gene: -
abundance: -
v_gene: TRBV4-1
j_gene: TRBJ2-1
CDR3aa: CASSPLPGSFSYNEQFF
CDR3nt: TGCGCCAGCAGCCCCCTCCCGGGAAGCTTTTCCTACAATGAGCAGTTCTTC

d_gene: -
abundance: -
v_gene: TRBV3-1/TRBV3-2
j_gene: TRBJ1-5
CDR3aa: CASSPQWSNQPQHF
CDR3nt: TGTGCCAGCAGCCCTCAGTGGAGCAATCAGCCCCAGCATTTT

d_gene: TRBD1
abundance: -
v_gene: TRBV19
j_gene: TRBJ1-2
CDR3aa: CASRGGQFRSNYGYTF
CDR3nt: TGTGCCAGTAGAGGGGGACAGTTTCGGTCTAACTATGGCTACACCTTC

d_gene: -
abundance: -
v_gene: TRBV4-2
j_gene: TRBJ1-6
CDR3aa: CASSQVAGDNSPLHF
CDR3nt: TGTGCCAGCAGCCAAGTTGCTGGAGATAATTCACCCCTCCACTTT

d_gene: TRBD1
abundance: -
v_gene: TRBV29-1
j_gene: TRBJ1-2
CDR3aa: CSVGSGGNYGYTF
CDR3nt: TGCAGCGTTGGGTCAGGGGGGAACTATGGCTACACCTTC

d_gene: -
abundance: once
v_gene: TRBV6-5
j_gene: TRBJ1-1
CDR3aa: CASRLDREAFF
CDR3nt: TGTGCCAGCAGACTTGACAGGGAAGCTTTCTTT

d_gene: -
abundance: once
v_gene: TRBV19
j_gene: TRBJ1-1
CDR3aa: CASSRTLLNTEAFF
CDR3nt: TGTGCCAGTAGTAGGACACTACTTAACACTGAAGCTTTCTTT

d_gene: TRBD1
abundance: -
v_gene: TRBV5-1
j_gene: TRBJ2-5
CDR3aa: CASSLVPGTEETQYF
CDR3nt: TGCGCCAGCAGCTTGGTACCCGGGACAGAAGAGACCCAGTACTTC

d_gene: TRBD2
abundance: -
v_gene: TRBV10-1
j_gene: TRBJ2-5
CDR3aa: CATPPLAGEETQYF
CDR3nt: TGCGCCACGCCCCCCCTAGCGGGAGAAGAGACCCAGTACTTC

d_gene: -
abundance: -
v_gene: TRBV27
j_gene: TRBJ2-7
CDR3aa: CASSLVGTHIEQYF
CDR3nt: TGTGCCAGCAGTTTGGTGGGCACTCATATCGAGCAGTACTTC

d_gene: TRBD1
abundance: -
v_gene: TRBV28
j_gene: TRBJ1-6
CDR3aa: CASSSHTGGRSPLHF
CDR3nt: TGTGCCAGCAGCTCCCATACAGGGGGTCGTTCACCCCTCCACTTT

d_gene: TRBD1
abundance: few
v_gene: TRBV7-2
j_gene: TRBJ1-3
CDR3aa: CASSYKTGGGGNTIYF
CDR3nt: TGTGCCAGCAGCTATAAAACAGGGGGCGGTGGAAACACCATATATTTT

d_gene: -
abundance: -
v_gene: TRBV28
j_gene: TRBJ1-4
CDR3aa: CASSLKYRASNEKLFF
CDR3nt: TGTGCCAGCAGTCTCAAATACAGGGCTTCTAATGAAAAACTGTTTTTT

d_gene: -
abundance: -
v_gene: TRBV9
j_gene: TRBJ2-5
CDR3aa: CASSEQSTGTQYF
CDR3nt: TGTGCCAGCAGCGAGCAGTCTACGGGGACCCAGTACTTC

d_gene: TRBD1
abundance: -
v_gene: TRBV18
j_gene: TRBJ2-1
CDR3aa: CASSPGTGFNEQFF
CDR3nt: TGTGCCAGCTCACCCGGGACAGGCTTCAATGAGCAGTTCTTC

d_gene: -
abundance: -
v_gene: TRBV27
j_gene: TRBJ2-7
CDR3aa: CASSLRPGSYEQYF
CDR3nt: TGTGCCAGCAGTTTACGACCGGGGTCCTACGAGCAGTACTTC

d_gene: -
abundance: -
v_gene: TRBV7-3
j_gene: TRBJ2-1
CDR3aa: CASSRTHNNEQFF
CDR3nt: TGTGCCAGCAGCCGGACTCATAACAATGAGCAGTTCTTC

d_gene: TRBD1
abundance: -
v_gene: TRBV5-1
j_gene: TRBJ1-1
CDR3aa: CASSHWPGQRNTEAFF
CDR3nt: TGCGCCAGCAGCCATTGGCCGGGACAGCGGAACACTGAAGCTTTCTTT

d_gene: -
abundance: -
v_gene: TRBV30
j_gene: TRBJ1-2
CDR3aa: CAWSVRGSYGYTF
CDR3nt: TGTGCCTGGAGTGTAAGAGGATCCTATGGCTACACCTTC

d_gene: -
abundance: once
v_gene: TRBV2
j_gene: TRBJ2-3
CDR3aa: CASTGGTGPTDTQYF
CDR3nt: TGTGCCAGCACGGGAGGGACAGGGCCCACAGATACGCAGTATTTT

d_gene: TRBD2
abundance: -
v_gene: TRBV11-2
j_gene: TRBJ2-1
CDR3aa: CATQHQGRGGTSYNEQFF
CDR3nt: TGTGCCACCCAACACCAAGGGAGGGGGGGGACTAGCTACAATGAGCAGTTCTTC